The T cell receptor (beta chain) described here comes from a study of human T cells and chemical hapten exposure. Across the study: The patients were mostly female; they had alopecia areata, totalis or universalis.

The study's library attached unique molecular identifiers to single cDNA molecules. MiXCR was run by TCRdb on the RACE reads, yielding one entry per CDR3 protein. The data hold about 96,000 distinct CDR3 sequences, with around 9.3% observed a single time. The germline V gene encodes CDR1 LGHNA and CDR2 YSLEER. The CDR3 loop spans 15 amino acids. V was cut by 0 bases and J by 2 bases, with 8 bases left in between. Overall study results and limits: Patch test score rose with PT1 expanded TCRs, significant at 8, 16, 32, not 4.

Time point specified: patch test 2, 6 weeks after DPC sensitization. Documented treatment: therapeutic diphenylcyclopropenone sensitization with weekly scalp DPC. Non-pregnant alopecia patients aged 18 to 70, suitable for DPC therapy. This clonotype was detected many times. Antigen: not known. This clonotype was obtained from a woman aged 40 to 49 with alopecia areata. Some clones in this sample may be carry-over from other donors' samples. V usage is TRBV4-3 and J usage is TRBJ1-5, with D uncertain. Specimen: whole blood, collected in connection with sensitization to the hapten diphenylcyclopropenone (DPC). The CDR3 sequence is CASSQDYSGNQPQHF. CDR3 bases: TGCGCCAGCAGCCAAGATTATAGCGGCAATCAGCCCCAGCATTTT.